The TCR beta chain described here comes from a study of glioma-infiltrating T cells after dendritic cell vaccination (dated by TCRdb to 2016 to 2017). With regard to the full study: Of the 15 glioblastoma patients in the cohort, all drawn from Phase I and II dendritic cell vaccination trials, 9 were newly diagnosed and 6 had recurrent disease. Patients received three intradermal dendritic cell vaccine injections at biweekly intervals in the arm below the axilla. In glioblastoma patients vaccinated with dendritic cells, deep sequencing of TCR beta CDR3 regions served to measure tumor-infiltrating lymphocyte content and to compare repertoires between tumor and blood. Patients received autologous tumor lysate-pulsed dendritic cell vaccination between the early 2000s and the early 2010s. Survival after dendritic cell vaccination was correlated with TCR sequencing metrics such as TIL content and the overlap between tumor and blood repertoires. The vaccine was prepared from monocyte-derived dendritic cells that were cultured for approximately seven days with IL-4 and GM-CSF and then pulsed overnight with autologous tumor lysate.

Patients were selected on the basis of adequate residual fresh-frozen tumor tissue and more than two years of available survival data. None of the glioblastoma patients carried an isocitrate dehydrogenase mutation, although molecular status otherwise varied. PBMC collection took place before vaccination, two weeks after the third vaccination, and at tumor progression if progression occurred. Genomic DNA was extracted with the Qiagen DNeasy Blood extraction Kit. As to this clone: Its antigen target is currently unknown. The input lacks base qualities; no much larger clone sits a single base away.

Broad study findings and their caveats: After dendritic cell vaccination, a higher estimated pretreatment TIL content predicted longer time to progression and longer overall survival. The TCR overlap response model with three groups was called speculative and said to need prospective validation. No direct relationship between TCR clonality and survival was found, suggesting that a diverse polyclonal response may matter. The cohort was small and heterogeneous, and full blood and tumor sets were available for few patients, with initial-recurrent tumor pairs available for even fewer patients.

Using the immunoSEQ assay, TCRB CDR3 regions were amplified from around 2 micrograms of genomic DNA, or from all available DNA when less than that was on hand. The multiplex PCR employed 60 forward primers targeting TCR V beta segments and 13 reverse primers targeting J beta segments. Synthetic control templates were spiked into each sample at limiting dilution to estimate reads per starting template. Reads of 87 bp were generated by sequencing on the Illumina HiSeq System. As for how the authors treated the data: PCR and sequencing errors were removed by a nearest neighbor algorithm that merged closely related sequences. TCR overlap was measured as the percentage of unique tumor TCR beta sequences also present in the same patient's peripheral blood. TCRdb obtained this table from immuneACCESS and retained in-frame rearrangements with V and J assigned. These tables miss some clones; where compared with another copy, unresolved V genes account for less than half of the shortfall, and the remainder is unexplained. For V, J and clone size, that table is used; D and trimming come from the DNA. The sample table contains around 100,000 clones; only one count was recorded for roughly four fifths of them. The ten top clones hold approximately 12% of the sample.

Via the germline V gene, CDR1 is MNHEY and CDR2 SVGAGI. Measured from the cysteine to the phenylalanine, the CDR3 is 14 residues long. The entry retains the CDR3 DNA only, 42 bases that are in frame from base 1. V lost 2 bases and J lost 3 bases; the stretch between them is 10 bases long. This receptor was identified in a human donor with glioblastoma. The sequence is built from TRBV6-5 and TRBJ1-2; the D gene identity is not certain. The sample in question was blood, obtained before dendritic cell vaccination. The CDR3 reads CASSYGPDYYGYTF. The DNA reads as follows: TGTGCCAGCAGTTACGGGCCGGATTACTATGGCTACACCTTC.